Listed below are T cell receptor beta chains from one sample, sequenced in a study of T-cell memory formation after mild COVID-19. TCRdb called the 5' RACE reads again in MiXCR, with one record for every CDR3 protein. The table shows 350,000 to 500,000 distinct CDR3 sequences, with over 15% occurring only once. Sequencing was performed on PBMCs or a T cell subset sorted from them (not recorded which). The receptors come from an adult woman who had mild COVID-19 (a few samples of this study predate the infection). Cell type and time point are not known. The CDR3 runs from the conserved cysteine through the conserved F or W.

>TRBV7-7|TRBJ2-2
CASRPTLNTGELFF
>TRBV9|TRBJ1-2
CASTGVGRGYGGYTF
>TRBV5-8|TRBJ2-4
CASSLAPLMLAKNIQYF
>TRBV5-1|TRBJ2-7
CASSLAAQGYEQYF
>TRBV20-1|TRBJ1-6
CSARKGASNSPLHF
>TRBV29-1|TRBJ2-3
CSAPTTGDTQYF
>TRBV5-1|TRBJ2-1
CASSPGTGGGLSNEQFF
>TRBV2|TRBJ2-2
CASIGSGGPTGELFF
>TRBV4-2|TRBJ2-1
CASNPTGTGYNEQFF
>TRBV6-2/TRBV6-3|TRBJ2-7
CASSTGTGVVQYF
>TRBV19|TRBJ2-2
CASRTPQGHTGELFF
>TRBV4-2|TRBJ1-6
CASSQGQDNSPLHF
>TRBV7-9|TRBJ1-1
CASSYDRARTEAFF
>TRBV5-8|TRBJ1-5
CAANDPGQYNQPQHF
>TRBV7-6|TRBJ2-7
CASRERGGEQYF
>TRBV7-3|TRBJ2-1
CASSSDPRALAGGYNEQFF
>TRBV7-9|TRBJ2-5
CASSGEPGRQETQYF
>TRBV6-5|TRBJ1-5
CASSAQGLGNQPQHF
>TRBV7-9|TRBJ2-5
CASSLSDRPETQYF
>TRBV4-3|TRBJ1-5
CASSQEQGNNQPQHF
>TRBV5-1|TRBJ2-7
CASRRDSEGSYEQYF
>TRBV28|TRBJ1-4
CASSRVSYEKLFF
>TRBV29-1|TRBJ2-7
CSVVGTPSSYEQYF
>TRBV12-3/TRBV12-4|TRBJ2-7
CASSFNTEAYEQYF
>TRBV6-5|TRBJ1-2
CASSYITEGRANYGYTF
>TRBV6-6|TRBJ1-1
CASSYSAGPSEAFF
>TRBV20-1|TRBJ1-1
CSANNVGRNTEAFF
>TRBV20-1|TRBJ1-1
CSARSGSENTEAFF
>TRBV15|TRBJ2-1
CATSREGLASNEQFF
>TRBV6-5|TRBJ2-2
CASSSAPGGSSTGELFF